This TCR beta chain is drawn from a study of blood T cell repertoires in COVID-19. The overall study: Collection of acute and convalescent COVID-19 samples took place in the United States, Italy and Spain.

Repertoires were generated with immunoSEQ multiplex PCR, while TCRdb's copy carries only in-frame clones and drops some. The profile shows under 150,000 clones, 85% of them singletons. This clone was recorded a few times. Adults between roughly 18 and 95 years of age took part from fewer than 30 US areas. Allocation to cohorts depended on clinical history reported by the participants. Cohort 3 recovery required two negative PCRs, clearance, or symptom resolution. Unmatched junction bases numbered 5, after V lost 5 bases and J lost 8 bases. CDR1 and CDR2 from the germline V gene are PRHDT and FYEKMQ (reference sequence). The CDR3 runs to 12 residues.

The sample comprised PBMCs or T cells enriched from blood (not recorded which). The gene calls are TRBV13 and TRBJ1-1; 7 positions match TRBD1. The TCR was taken from a woman between 40 and 50 years old who had recovered from COVID-19. CDR3 in DNA: TGTGCCAGCAGCCCGGGACAGAGAGAAGCTTTCTTT. As protein: CASSPGQREAFF.